This paragraph reports one T cell receptor (beta chain). The data are from a study of blood T cell repertoires in COVID-19. Study background: PBMCs, B-cell-depleted T cells, or T cells provided the cDNA or gDNA that made up the material.

The ends were cut back, 0 bases at V and 2 bases at J, with 11 bases in the middle. In germline, CDR1 is MNHEY, CDR2 SVGAGI. The CDR3 is made up of 16 amino acids. The assay was immunoSEQ multiplex PCR, and TCRdb's table has in-frame clones only and misses some. The sample contains more than 85,000 clones, around 90% of which appear only once. This chain connects TRBV6-5 to TRBJ1-3; no definite D call. The TCR originated in a human donor in a cohort sampled during active COVID-19. The sequencing input was peripheral blood. CDR3 region: CASSYSNTLPGNTIYF. The CDR3 coding sequence is TGTGCCAGCAGTTACTCTAATACTCTCCCTGGAAACACCATATATTTT.